This TCR beta chain was sequenced for a study of CXCR3-negative and CXCR3-positive naive CD8 T cells. The CDR3 runs to 11 residues. Germline CDR1 is MNHEY and CDR2 is SVGEGT. Study findings and constraints: CXCR3-positive naive cells carried more hydrophobic TRB CDR3s than CXCR3-negative ones. No difference in surface CD5 was seen between naive subsets, and TCR strength was inferred from TRB CDR3 properties.

cDNA libraries for TRB were generated by 5' RACE incorporating UMI labels. No DNA is given; TCRdb re-called the 5' RACE reads and lists each CDR3 protein once. Its clone listing holds 60,000 to 65,000 distinct CDR3 sequences. A note on this clonotype: Its target is not known.

The chain has TRBV6-2 or TRBV6-3 and TRBJ2-7; TCRdb lists TRBD1, though no DNA is available to test this call. Sequencing used naive CXCR3+ CD8+ T cells from blood. Subset specified: CD45RO-CCR7+CD27+CD95- naive CD8+ T cells expressing CXCR3 (TNR3+). This receptor was taken from a human donor in good health. Some clones in this sample may be carry-over from other donors' samples. The CDR3 here is CASSPGFEQYF.